Below, one T cell receptor beta chain is given with its context. The antigen is not known. Libraries were prepared by immunoSEQ multiplex PCR; TCRdb keeps only in-frame clonotypes and omits some of them. The sample carries approximately 80,000 clones, around 90% recorded once. These data originate in a study of graft-versus-host responses after intestinal transplantation. About the research overall: Multivisceral, liver-intestinal, or isolated intestinal grafts were transplanted into recipients.

CDR3 length: 13 residues. The germline gives CDR1 LNHDA, CDR2 SQIVND (reference sequence). Trimming took off 4 bases at V and 4 bases at J, with 11 bases between the two ends. The J gene is TRBJ2-7, the V gene TRBV19, with D perhaps matching TRBD1 (5 bases). The clonotype originates from a human donor who received an intestinal transplant. Sample: unstimulated CD4+ T cells sorted from spleen or lymph node cells, taken before intestinal transplant. CDR3: CASSTRDTYEQYF. CDR3 bases: TGTGCCAGTAGTACCAGGGATACGTACGAGCAGTACTTC. The whole variable domain, remainder taken from reference TRBV19 and TRBJ2-7, is DGGITQSPKYLFRKEGQNVTLSCEQNLNHDAMYWYRQDPGQGLRLIYYSQIVNDFQKGDIAEGYSVSREKKESFPLTVTSAQKNPTAFYLCASSTRDTYEQYFGPGTRLTVT.